Detailed here is one TCR beta chain. This CDR3 spans 14 amino acids. The V gene lost 0 bases and the J gene lost 6 bases, with 9 bases spanning the gap. CDR1 and CDR2 from the germline V gene are MRHNA and SNTAGT. Method: immunoSEQ multiplex PCR; TCRdb's copy keeps in-frame clones and lacks some. Among tens of thousands of clones, approximately 85% were seen once, and the ten largest hold approximately 8.6%. The data were taken from a study of blood T cell repertoires in COVID-19. This rearrangement joins TRBV6-4 to TRBJ2-1, with D possibly TRBD2 on 5 matching bases. The origin of this receptor is a human donor in a cohort sampled during active COVID-19. The specimen was peripheral blood. The CDR3 is CASSDSTGVNEQFF. CDR3 bases: TGTGCCAGCAGTGACTCGACCGGGGTCAATGAGCAGTTCTTC.